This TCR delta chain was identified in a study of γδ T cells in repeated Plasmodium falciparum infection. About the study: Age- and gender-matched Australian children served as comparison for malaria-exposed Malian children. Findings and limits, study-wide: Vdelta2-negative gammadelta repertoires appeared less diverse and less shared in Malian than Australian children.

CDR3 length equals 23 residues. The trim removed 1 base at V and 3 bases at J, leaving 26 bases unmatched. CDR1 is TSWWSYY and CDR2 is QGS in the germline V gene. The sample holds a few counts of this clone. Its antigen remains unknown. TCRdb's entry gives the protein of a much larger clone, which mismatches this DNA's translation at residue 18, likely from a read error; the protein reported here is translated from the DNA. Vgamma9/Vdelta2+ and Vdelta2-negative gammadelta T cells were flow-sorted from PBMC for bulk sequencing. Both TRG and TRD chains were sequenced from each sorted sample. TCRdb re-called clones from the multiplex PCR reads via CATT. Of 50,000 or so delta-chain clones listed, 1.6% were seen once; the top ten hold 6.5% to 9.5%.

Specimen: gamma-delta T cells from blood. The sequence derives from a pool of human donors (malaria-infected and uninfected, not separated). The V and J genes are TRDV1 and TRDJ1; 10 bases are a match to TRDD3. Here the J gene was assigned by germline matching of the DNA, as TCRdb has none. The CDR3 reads CALGERYPTGGWGIPPYADKLIF. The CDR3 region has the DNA TGTGCTCTTGGGGAACGGTATCCTACAGGAGGGTGGGGGATACCCCCCTACGCCGATAAACTCATCTTT.